This note documents a single T cell receptor beta chain sequence. Its antigen is unidentified. CDR1 is DFQATT, CDR2 SNEGSKA, per germline (reference sequence). V trimming: 4 bases; J trimming: 6 bases; junction bases outside the gene matches: 9. This CDR3 has 14 amino acids. This sample was included in a study of yellow fever vaccine responses in identical twins. Notes on the study in general: Reported findings indicate that twins' vaccine T cell responses seemed partially convergent, partially personalized.

From the RT-PCR reads, TCRdb called clonotypes with MiXCR, one entry per CDR3 protein. The sample carries around 3,000 distinct CDR3 sequences, more than 75% recorded once. This sample comprised T cells from blood (PBMCs), unsorted or a sorted subset (not recorded which), obtained before or after yellow fever vaccination (not recorded which). The TCR sequence derives from a woman aged 18-29 years who received the yellow fever vaccine. The chain couples TRBV20-1 to TRBJ2-1, with 7 bases that match TRBD2. The CDR3 loop reads CSATTGTISNEQFF. For the CDR3, the DNA is TGCAGTGCTACCACCGGGACTATCTCCAATGAGCAGTTCTTC.